Below are 14 T cell receptor beta chains sequenced from a single sample in a study of CD8+ T cells in alopecia areata. Indicated treatment: oral pan-JAK inhibitor, 5-10 mg twice daily. RNA, once extracted, was reverse transcribed into cDNA for use as the sequencing template. Repertoires were generated with immunoSEQ multiplex PCR, while TCRdb's copy carries only in-frame clones and drops some. The repertoire holds some 80,000 clones, approximately 66% seen once, with 23% in the top ten. The sample in question was CD8+ T cells sorted from blood, obtained at week 24, from a patient treated with tofacitinib. The receptors were sampled from a human donor with alopecia areata.

The chain combines TRBV4-1 with TRBJ2-3; 8 bases map to TRBD1. V was clipped by 4 bases and J by 4 bases; unmatched bases: 7. The CDR3 consists of 15 residues. Germline V lookup: CDR1 MGHRA, CDR2 YSYEKL. The chain's CDR3 is CASSLQGTGPDTQYF. For the CDR3, the DNA is TGCGCCAGCAGCCTGCAGGGGACAGGCCCAGATACGCAGTATTTT.

The chain has TRBV9 and TRBJ2-3; 8 bases are shared with TRBD2. The CDR3 is 15 residues long. Trimming at V came to 0 bases and at J to 5 bases, leaving 5 bases not matched to a gene. Germline V gene data show CDR1 as SGDLS and CDR2 as YYNGEE. The CDR3 sequence: CASSVGGLAGDTQYF. CDR3 sequence (DNA): TGTGCCAGCAGCGTAGGCGGCCTAGCGGGAGATACGCAGTATTTT.

This clone has only a few counts. The chain joins TRBV7-2 to TRBJ2-5; no clear D gene. Germline V lookup: CDR1 SGHTA, CDR2 FQGNSA. This CDR3 is built from 14 residues. V was cut by 1 base and J by 2 bases, with 8 bases left in between. CDR3 coding DNA: TGTGCCAGCAGCTTAGATCGGTCTCAAGAGACCCAGTACTTC. This codes for CASSLDRSQETQYF.

The chain is built from TRBV19 and TRBJ2-3, with D possibly being TRBD1 (6 bases). Trimming removed 5 bases from V and 0 bases from J, with 12 bases in between. The CDR3 covers 15 residues. In germline, CDR1 is LNHDA, CDR2 SQIVND (reference sequence). CDR3 DNA: TGTGCCAGTAGTCTGGGGGCAGGGAGCACAGATACGCAGTATTTT. Its translation: CASSLGAGSTDTQYF.

This clone was detected once. The chain uses TRBV6-5 and TRBJ2-2, with D unresolved. The CDR3 runs to 14 residues. Germline lookup yields CDR1 MNHEY and CDR2 SVGAGI. Trimming cost V 0 bases and J 3 bases, with 5 bases left between them. DNA of the CDR3: TGTGCCAGCAGTTACTCGAGCTACACCGGGGAGCTGTTTTTT. Translated: CASSYSSYTGELFF.

The J gene is TRBJ2-3, the V gene TRBV7-8; 14 positions match TRBD2. Germline trimming cut 3 bases from V and 2 bases from J; bases unmatched to any gene: 4. The CDR3 sequence is 17 residues long. Germline V gene data show CDR1 as SGHVS and CDR2 as FQNEAQ. The CDR3 DNA sequence: TGTGCCAGCAGCTTGGAGACTAGCGGGGGGGTCACAGATACGCAGTATTTT. Translated, it gives CASSLETSGGVTDTQYF.

V and J are TRBV15 and TRBJ2-6; no clear D. CDR1 LNHNV and CDR2 YYDKDF come from the germline V gene (reference sequence). CDR3 length: 16 residues. V lost 1 base and J 0 bases, leaving 7 bases between the germline ends. The CDR3 DNA follows: TGTGCCACCAGCAGAGGCCGGAGCTCTGGGGCCAACGTCCTGACTTTC. It codes for CATSRGRSSGANVLTF. Variable domain in full (rest from reference TRBV15 and TRBJ2-6): DAMVIQNPRYQVTQFGKPVTLSCSQTLNHNVMYWYQQKSSQAPKLLFHYYDKDFNNEADTPDNFQSRRPNTSFCFLDIRSPGLGDTAMYLCATSRGRSSGANVLTFGAGSRLTVL.

For this clone: At one of its ends the junction is not consistent with the germline gene, which may arise from a read error. The CDR3 protein is CASSLSAALGEKLFF. Here the CDR3 DNA reads TGTGCCAGCAGTTTATCAGCAGCCCTGGGTGAAAAACTGTTTTTT. The genes are TRBV10-3 and TRBJ1-4; D gene ambiguous. Germline V gene lookup returns CDR1 ENHRY and CDR2 SYGVKD. The CDR3 runs to 15 residues.

V is TRBV29-1 and J is TRBJ1-6; 8 nucleotides match TRBD1. V lost 5 bases and J lost 5; bases outside the gene matches: 5. Germline lookup yields CDR1 SQVTM and CDR2 ANQGSEA. The CDR3 is 14 residues long. CDR3 coding DNA: TGCAGCGTTAGGACAGGGATGGATAATTCACCCCTCCACTTT. It translates to CSVRTGMDNSPLHF.

This rearrangement joins TRBV4-1 to TRBJ2-3, with TRBD2 as a possible D gene (6 bases). CDR3 length equals 16 residues. V lost 4 bases and J lost 0, with 14 bases in between. Germline CDR1 is MGHRA and CDR2 is YSYEKL. CDR3 nucleotides: TGCGCCAGCAGCCCCGGGACTGTTGCTAGCACAGATACGCAGTATTTT. As protein: CASSPGTVASTDTQYF.

The rearrangement joins TRBV4-1 to TRBJ2-6; 8 nucleotides line up with TRBD1. CDR1 and CDR2 from the germline V gene are MGHRA and YSYEKL. The CDR3 sequence is 15 residues long. With V trimmed by 2 bases and J by 4 bases, 1 base remained unmatched. The CDR3 DNA reads as TGCGCCAGCAGCCAACAGGGGGCAGGGGCCAACGTCCTGACTTTC. It specifies CASSQQGAGANVLTF.

V is TRBV29-1 and J is TRBJ2-7; D perhaps matches TRBD2 (5 bases). The germline V gene has CDR1 SQVTM and CDR2 ANQGSEA. This CDR3 has 12 residues. The V end lost 6 bases, the J end lost 6 bases, and 15 bases lay between the germline ends. CDR3 region: CSVTWGVREQYF. The CDR3, as DNA: TGCAGCGTGACATGGGGAGTTCGCGAGCAGTACTTC.

This clone has only a few counts. This chain uses TRBV5-6 with TRBJ2-5, with 8 positions matching TRBD2. The germline V gene has CDR1 SGHDT and CDR2 YYEEEE. The ends lost 5 bases at V and 7 bases at J; junction bases unmatched: 10. The CDR3 covers 14 residues. This chain's CDR3 is CASSPQRGRGTQYF. In nucleotides, the CDR3 is TGTGCCAGCAGTCCCCAGCGGGGGCGGGGGACCCAGTACTTC.

This clone was observed a few times. The chain carries TRBV29-1 and TRBJ1-2, with unresolved D. The CDR3 length is 12 residues. V was trimmed by 2 bases and J by 2 bases, leaving 6 bases between them. The germline gives CDR1 SQVTM, CDR2 ANQGSEA. The CDR3 is CSVETDNYGYTF. The CDR3 nucleotides read TGCAGCGTTGAAACGGACAACTATGGCTACACCTTC.